This TCR beta chain derives from a study of prognosis after radiotherapy for stage I lung cancer. Whole-study context: No patients got concurrent therapy with stereotactic body radiotherapy.

This clonotype came up many times. Its target is unknown. Peripheral blood, in roughly 6-milliliter volumes, was drawn at each of two time points. The study's findings and limits: A fall in unique TCR clone counts followed stereotactic body radiation therapy, with medians of around 10,000 versus 6,500. Whether the expanded TCR clones were tumor-specific was not determined.

The authors amplified TCR beta CDR3 from genomic DNA using two-round multiplex PCR. Specific primers for each TRBV and TRBJ gene were what first-round PCR used. TCRdb analysed the multiplex PCR reads with MiXCR anew, one entry per CDR3 protein. The repertoire holds about 12,000 distinct CDR3 sequences, about 56% seen once, with 20% in the top ten. The source of this sequence is a donor over 45 with non-small cell lung cancer. The sample consisted of PBMCs, taken before or after stereotactic body radiation therapy (not recorded which).

CDR3 in amino acids: CSASAGTGTTEAFF. CDR3 DNA: TGCAGTGCTAGCGCCGGGACAGGGACCACTGAAGCTTTCTTT. The chain employs TRBV20-1 and TRBJ1-1; TRBD1 matches 9 bases. Germline V lookup: CDR1 DFQATT, CDR2 SNEGSKA (reference sequence). This CDR3 is built from 14 residues. Germline trimming cut 3 bases from V and 4 bases from J; bases unmatched to any gene: 6.